This T cell receptor beta chain is drawn from a study of untreated major depressive disorder. Generated by immunoSEQ multiplex PCR, the TCRdb table keeps only in-frame clones and is missing some. The sample yields about 25,000 clones, about nine tenths seen once. About this clone itself: Antigen unknown.

Study observations and caveats: Compared with controls, depressed patients showed more TRBV05-01 (Vbeta 5.1) usage in CD4+ T cells.

This CDR3 has 17 amino acids. The V gene lost 2 bases and the J gene lost 1 base, with 16 bases spanning the gap. Germline V gene lookup returns CDR1 SGHAT and CDR2 FQDESV (reference sequence). The sequence was collected from a woman in her thirties with major depressive disorder. The rearrangement joins TRBV11-1 to TRBJ2-3; no firm D call. The specimen was CD4+ T cells from PBMCs. The CDR3 loop reads CASSLNGLGQGTDTQYF. The CDR3 DNA sequence: TGTGCCAGCAGCTTAAATGGTTTGGGCCAAGGCACAGATACGCAGTATTTT.